The source of this T cell receptor (beta chain) is a study of blood T cells in healthy people across ages. Per germline, CDR1 MDHEN and CDR2 SYDVKM. This CDR3 contains 15 residues. A second PCR of 7 to 11 cycles used a sample-barcoded 5' primer and a J-beta primer mix. Through a template-switch adaptor with 12 random nucleotides, each cDNA molecule received a tag. A single record per CDR3 protein comes from TCRdb applying MiXCR to the 5' RACE reads. Here the sample spans hundreds of thousands of distinct CDR3 sequences, about 24% being singletons. This clonotype showed up just once. Its specificity is unknown. The study's findings and limits: Versus aged donors, long-lived donors had higher diversity and more naive CD4+ cells. CMV status of donors was unknown, possibly confounding expanded clonotype changes. The study could not conclusively compare naive and antigen-experienced cells, given its unsorted PBMCs.

Sequenced: blood. This chain links TRBV28 with TRBJ2-1, with D perhaps being TRBD1 or TRBD2 (5 bases each). The J call may be faulty, since TRBJ2-5 better matches the DNA end. This TCR came from a man between 65 and 85 years old in good health. CDR3: CASSLGDLQRETQYF. The DNA of the CDR3 is TGTGCCAGCAGTTTAGGGGACCTCCAAAGGGAGACCCAGTACTTC.